This TCR beta chain was captured in a study of blood T cell repertoires in COVID-19. The authors' processing: For nucleated cells, counts were estimated from reference gene primer amplification. Generated by immunoSEQ multiplex PCR, the TCRdb table keeps only in-frame clones and is missing some. V and J calls and clone size are copied from that table; D and trimming were computed from the DNA. The sample consists of a few hundred thousand clones, roughly 89% of them appearing once. The CDR3 spans 14 residues. Germline V gene data show CDR1 as KGHSH and CDR2 as LQKENI. V was clipped by 5 bases and J by 3 bases, with 14 bases between them. This clone has a single count.

The receptor's source is a woman between 40 and 55 years old who had recovered from COVID-19. The sample taken for sequencing was peripheral blood. V usage is TRBV18 and J usage is TRBJ2-7; tentative D call: TRBD2 (5 bases). CDR3 sequence: CASSSGVENYEQYF. CDR3 sequence (DNA): TGTGCCAGCTCATCCGGGGTCGAAAACTACGAGCAGTACTTC. Using reference TRBV18 and TRBJ2-7 for the parts outside the CDR3, the full variable domain is NAGVMQNPRHLVRRRGQEARLRCSPMKGHSHVYWYRQLPEEGLKFMVYLQKENIIDESGMPKERFSAEFPKEGPSILRIQQVVRGDSAAYFCASSSGVENYEQYFGPGTRLTVT.